This entry concerns a single T cell receptor (beta chain). Its antigen is unidentified. The record originates from a study of siplizumab effects on memory and regulatory T cells. Study-wide results and caveats: A major contribution to the alloresponse seemed to be made by naive T cells, which seemed more diverse than memory cells. Where siplizumab was present, mappable alloreactive CD4+ clones averaged approximately 70% Treg-derived, compared with less than 35% in controls. Fewer alloreactive sequences mapped to unstimulated CD4+ memory cells under siplizumab.

Generated by immunoSEQ multiplex PCR, the TCRdb table keeps only in-frame clones and is missing some. The table has about 69,000 clones, roughly 88% seen once; the top ten hold about 1.5%. The specimen was Tregs sorted from blood. This clonotype originated in a human donor in good health.

Written as DNA, the CDR3 is TGTGCCAGTAGTATATATTGGACAGGGGTTCGCTCTGGGGCCAACGTCCTGACTTTC. Its protein product is CASSIYWTGVRSGANVLTF. The chain combines TRBV19 with TRBJ2-6; TRBD1 matches 9 bases. The germline gives CDR1 LNHDA, CDR2 SQIVND (reference sequence). The junction had 8 bases not matched to a gene; V was cut back by 2 bases and J by 0 bases. The CDR3 is 19 residues long.